The clone carrying this T cell receptor (beta chain) was detected only a few times. Its antigen is currently unknown. This CDR3 region has 16 residues. Germline V lookup: CDR1 MGHRA, CDR2 YSYEKL. V lost 1 base and J lost 0; bases outside the gene matches: 2. The data were produced by immunoSEQ multiplex PCR, yet TCRdb's version contains in-frame clones alone and is incomplete. The sample contains about 3,000 clones, about an eighth of which appear only once. The sample originates from a study of tumour-infiltrating T cells in Burkitt lymphoma. Study information: Patients covered every epidemiological subtype of Burkitt lymphoma. Overall and progression-free survival were predicted by productive clonality. Study findings and constraints: Several public clonotypes were shared across many Burkitt lymphoma patients.

The chain links TRBV4-1 to TRBJ2-3; 9 nucleotides align to TRBD2. Sequenced: tumor tissue. The source of this sequence is a human donor with Burkitt lymphoma. CDR3 coding DNA: TGCGCCAGCAGCCAAGGTAGCGGGGGAAGCACAGATACGCAGTATTTT. Translated: CASSQGSGGSTDTQYF.